Sequencing of this TCR beta chain was carried out in a study of blood T cells in healthy people across ages. General study results and limits: Estimated diversity across one million T cells was deemed an underestimate. Unsorted PBMC material precluded a definitive naive versus antigen-experienced comparison.

Through a sample-barcoded 5' primer and a J-beta primer mix, a second PCR was run for roughly 6 to 12 cycles. The template-switch adaptor, which had 12 random nucleotides, put a tag on each cDNA molecule. TCRdb used MiXCR to reprocess the 5' RACE reads, holding one entry per CDR3 protein. There are about 970,000 distinct CDR3 sequences in the sample; approximately 50% occur only once, and around a fifth lies in the top ten. Remarks on this clonotype: Antigen specificity is unknown.

The CDR3 has 15 residues. Trimming removed 7 bases from V and 3 bases from J; junction bases left unmatched: 8. Looked up from germline, CDR1 is KGHDR and CDR2 is SFDVKD. Sequencing input: blood. The rearrangement joins TRBV24-1 to TRBJ2-1; 7 bases align to TRBD2. The TCR comes from a woman aged 55-69 years in good health. The CDR3 bases are TGTGCCACCAGCGATACTAGCGCGATCTACAATGAGCAGTTCTTC. It codes for CATSDTSAIYNEQFF.